Presented here are 8 T cell receptor beta chains from one specimen sequenced in a study of blood T cell repertoires in COVID-19. Assay: immunoSEQ multiplex PCR; the TCRdb copy retains only in-frame clones and omits some. The sample consists of roughly 130,000 clones, about 87% of them appearing once. Sequenced input: peripheral blood. These TCRs come from a human donor with COVID-19, enrolled during active disease. The donor label of this sample is uncertain.

The chain recombines TRBV30 with TRBJ1-1; D might be TRBD1 (5 bases). Germline assignment: CDR1 GTSNPN and CDR2 SVGIG (reference sequence). The V and J ends lost 2 bases and 5 bases respectively, with 15 bases between them. This CDR3 spans 14 amino acids. Here the CDR3 reads CAWSHGGLGTEAFF. DNA for the CDR3: TGTGCCTGGAGTCACGGGGGTTTGGGTACTGAAGCTTTCTTT.

The rearrangement links TRBV27 to TRBJ2-1; D might be TRBD2 (6 bases). Germline values: CDR1 MNHEY, CDR2 SMNVEV (reference sequence). This CDR3 has 15 residues. Deletions cut 3 bases from V and 4 bases from J, with 13 bases between. CDR3 sequence (DNA): TGTGCCAGCAGTTTTGCAGCGGGCTCGTACAATGAGCAGTTCTTC. It codes for CASSFAAGSYNEQFF.

The J gene is TRBJ2-2, the V gene TRBV14; D gene ambiguous. Germline V lookup: CDR1 SGHDN, CDR2 FVKESK. V was shortened by 6 bases and J by 0 bases, with 8 bases between the two germline ends. CDR3 length equals 14 residues. CDR3 sequence (DNA): TGTGCCAGCAGTACCTATGCGAACACCGGGGAGCTGTTTTTT. Protein: CASSTYANTGELFF.

The chain recombines TRBV9 with TRBJ2-5; no reliable D call. This CDR3 spans 13 amino acids. Germline V lookup: CDR1 SGDLS, CDR2 YYNGEE. V lost 0 bases to trimming and J lost 7 bases, with 10 bases between them. The CDR3 coding sequence is TGTGCCAGCAGCGTAGGCGCCCCTGGGACCCAGTACTTC. Translation: CASSVGAPGTQYF.

The chain couples TRBV7-7 to TRBJ2-1; TRBD2 is a possible D gene (6 bases). V gave up 1 base and J gave up 0 bases, with 7 bases separating them. The length of the CDR3 is 15 residues. Per the germline V gene, CDR1 is SSHAT and CDR2 is FNYEAQ (reference sequence). The CDR3 spells CASSLDSGSYNEQFF. The CDR3 nucleotides read TGTGCCAGCAGCTTAGATAGCGGCTCCTACAATGAGCAGTTCTTC. Combining the CDR3 with reference TRBV7-7 and TRBJ2-1 gives the whole variable domain GAGVSQSPRYKVTKRGQDVTLRCDPISSHATLYWYQQALGQGPEFLTYFNYEAQPDKSGLPSDRFSAERPEGSISTLTIQRTEQRDSAMYRCASSLDSGSYNEQFFGPGTRLTVL.

The chain carries TRBV5-4 and TRBJ1-2, with D perhaps matching TRBD1 (5 bases). The CDR3 extends over 13 amino acids. V lost 3 bases and J lost 6, with 12 bases in between. Germline values: CDR1 SGHNT, CDR2 YYREEE (reference sequence). The CDR3, as DNA: TGTGCCAGCAGCTCGCCCAGGGATGATGGCTACACCTTC. Its protein is CASSSPRDDGYTF.

CDR3 in DNA: TGCGCCAGCAGCCAAGGCCGAGTCGGGAACACTGAAGCTTTCTTT. Protein product: CASSQGRVGNTEAFF. The chain has TRBV4-1 and TRBJ1-1; D is unclear. The CDR3 is 15 amino acids. Trimming left V 1 base short and J 1 base short, with 10 bases between. The germline V gene has CDR1 MGHRA and CDR2 YSYEKL.

This chain links TRBV10-1 with TRBJ2-1, with 7 positions matching TRBD1. Germline CDR1 is WNHNN and CDR2 is SYGVQD (reference sequence). Trimming took 5 bases from V and 2 from J; bases not matched to a gene: 9. The CDR3 runs to 16 residues. CDR3 amino acids: CASSPLTGDTYNEQFF. The CDR3, as DNA: TGCGCCAGCAGTCCACTTACAGGGGATACCTACAATGAGCAGTTCTTC.